The clone carrying this T cell receptor (beta chain) was picked up a small number of times. The CDR3 is 13 residues long. Germline V lookup: CDR1 GTSNPN, CDR2 SVGIG (reference sequence). V lost 6 bases, J lost 7 bases, and 8 bases stayed unmatched. The sample originates from a study of molecular identifiers for immune sequencing clone quantification. About the study: Across replicate runs, RNA obtained from 20,000 or 100,000 naive CD8 cells was divided into five, with four undergoing sequencing.

TCRdb recomputed calls from the PCR reads with MiXCR, one row per CDR3 protein. The table includes about 68,000 distinct CDR3 sequences, 15% to 20% detected once. This clonotype was sampled from a human donor in good health. Some libraries in this study had Jurkat cell RNA spiked in. V gene TRBV30 combines with J gene TRBJ2-7; 11 bases are shared with TRBD1. Material for sequencing was naive CD8+ T cells from blood, with Jurkat cell RNA spiked in. Subset of the sample: FACS-sorted CD8+CD4-CCR7+CD45RA+ naive T cells. CDR3 in amino acids: CACPGQGAWEQYF. The DNA for the CDR3 is TGTGCCTGCCCCGGACAGGGGGCTTGGGAGCAGTACTTC.